The rows below give T cell receptor beta chains drawn from one sample of a study of response to subunit inactivated influenza vaccine. MiXCR, run by TCRdb on the RT-PCR reads, gives a single entry per CDR3 protein. The sample has about 570,000 distinct CDR3 sequences, approximately 10% seen once; the top ten hold approximately 10%. The same data also contributed to another study, on T cells expressing NK-cell markers.

The sequenced sample was PBMCs from blood, obtained on the day of vaccination. These receptors were obtained from a middle-aged man who received an inactivated influenza vaccine. The CDR3 runs from the conserved cysteine through the conserved F or W. Fields, in order: clone size, V gene, J gene, D gene, CDR3 protein, CDR3 DNA. The D gene is left open where the match is weak. The listing skips clone size in some rows; elsewhere it reads once, few, many or a size class.

few	TRBV5-6	TRBJ2-2	TRBD1	CASSLLSGTGNTGELFF	TGTGCCAGCAGCTTACTTTCCGGGACAGGGAACACCGGGGAGCTGTTTTTT
.	TRBV7-6	TRBJ2-7	.	CASSQGLISSYEQYF	TGTGCCAGCAGCCAAGGACTGATTAGCTCCTACGAGCAGTACTTC
few	TRBV5-4	TRBJ2-1	TRBD2	CASSLVGPSGRNEQFF	TGTGCCAGCAGCTTGGTTGGGCCTAGCGGGAGAAATGAGCAGTTCTTC
.	TRBV6-2/TRBV6-3	TRBJ2-3	TRBD2	CASSYSEVGTSGDTQYF	TGTGCCAGCAGTTACTCCGAAGTTGGGACTAGCGGAGATACGCAGTATTTT
.	TRBV4-3	TRBJ2-1	TRBD1	CASSQDEQGAYNEQFF	TGCGCCAGCAGCCAAGATGAACAGGGGGCCTACAATGAGCAGTTCTTC
.	TRBV7-7	TRBJ2-1	.	CASSLGGGGEQFF	TGTGCCAGCAGCTTAGGAGGGGGTGGGGAGCAGTTCTTC
.	TRBV7-8	TRBJ2-7	.	CASSSRYRSPYEQYF	TGTGCCAGCAGCTCTCGTTACAGGAGTCCCTACGAGCAGTACTTC
few	TRBV20-1	TRBJ2-1	.	CSASPRPGNYNEQFF	TGCAGTGCTAGCCCCCGACCGGGGAACTACAATGAGCAGTTCTTC
many	TRBV29-1	TRBJ2-1	TRBD1	CSGQRTGSYNEQFF	TGCAGCGGCCAAAGGACAGGCTCCTACAATGAGCAGTTCTTC
few	TRBV7-6	TRBJ2-1	.	CASSLAIYNEQFF	TGTGCCAGCAGTCTAGCTATTTACAATGAGCAGTTCTTC
many	TRBV12-3/TRBV12-4	TRBJ2-5	TRBD1	CASNHRGREETQYF	TGTGCCAGCAATCACAGGGGGAGAGAGGAGACCCAGTACTTC
.	TRBV5-5	TRBJ2-7	.	CASSPGPTDSYEQYF	TGTGCCAGCAGTCCTGGTCCAACAGACTCATACGAGCAGTACTTC
.	TRBV14	TRBJ2-7	.	CASSPRHQPVYEQYF	TGTGCCAGCAGCCCACGGCATCAACCCGTCTACGAGCAGTACTTC
few	TRBV28	TRBJ2-3	.	CASCPLGPGDDSTDTQYF	TGTGCCAGCTGTCCCTTGGGGCCAGGGGATGATAGCACAGATACGCAGTATTTT
few	TRBV12-3/TRBV12-4	TRBJ2-2	.	CASSSNRGELFF	TGTGCCAGCAGTTCAAACAGGGGGGAGCTGTTTTTT
.	TRBV20-1	TRBJ2-1	.	CSAGEGYYNEQFF	TGCAGTGCTGGAGAGGGCTACTACAATGAGCAGTTCTTC
few	TRBV30	TRBJ1-4	.	CAWGGTQGREKLFF	TGTGCCTGGGGGGGGACGCAGGGTCGTGAAAAACTGTTTTTT
few	TRBV2	TRBJ2-5	.	CASSEGALVETQYF	TGTGCCAGCAGTGAAGGAGCGCTGGTGGAGACCCAGTACTTC
.	TRBV4-1	TRBJ2-4	TRBD1	CASSQVGQGPLAKNIQYF	TGCGCCAGCAGCCAAGTGGGACAGGGACCCCTAGCCAAAAACATTCAGTACTTC
.	TRBV10-3	TRBJ1-5	.	CAISPTDSNQPQHF	TGTGCCATTTCTCCGACAGATAGCAATCAGCCCCAGCATTTT
few	TRBV5-1	TRBJ2-3	.	CASSKDPGDTQYF	TGCGCCAGCAGCAAGGACCCCGGGGATACGCAGTATTTT
few	TRBV11-1	TRBJ1-3	.	CASSPLVPTGAVGNTIYF	TGTGCCAGCAGCCCATTAGTTCCGACCGGGGCGGTTGGAAACACCATATATTTT
many	TRBV10-3	TRBJ2-1	TRBD2	CAISLAGGSYNEQFF	TGTGCCATCAGCCTAGCGGGGGGCTCCTACAATGAGCAGTTCTTC
few	TRBV3-1	TRBJ2-3	.	CASSHTSLSTDTQYF	TGTGCCAGCAGCCACACTAGCCTAAGCACAGATACGCAGTATTTT
many	TRBV5-1	TRBJ2-1	.	CASSLSGGPYNEQFF	TGCGCCAGCAGCTTGTCGGGGGGCCCCTACAATGAGCAGTTCTTC
few	TRBV7-9	TRBJ1-6	.	CASSGQTGRLSPLHF	TGTGCCAGCAGCGGACAGACAGGTCGACTGTCTCCCCTCCACTTT
.	TRBV11-1	TRBJ1-1	.	CASSLSLWGDTEAFF	TGTGCCAGCAGCTTAAGCCTCTGGGGAGACACTGAAGCTTTCTTT
.	TRBV21-1	TRBJ2-7	.	CASSNRGREANEQYF	TGTGCCAGCAGCAACCGTGGCAGGGAGGCCAACGAGCAGTACTTC
.	TRBV12-3/TRBV12-4	TRBJ2-7	.	CASSFRLEWDEQYF	TGTGCCAGCAGTTTTAGGCTGGAATGGGACGAGCAGTACTTC
many	TRBV10-3	TRBJ1-1	.	CAISDRRTTEAFF	TGTGCCATCAGTGACAGAAGGACCACTGAAGCTTTCTTT
few	TRBV10-3	TRBJ2-1	.	CAISDPASDFGNEQFF	TGTGCCATCAGTGACCCCGCAAGTGATTTCGGCAATGAGCAGTTCTTC
once	TRBV28	TRBJ2-3	.	CASTKFRSGARTGDTQYF	TGTGCCAGCACCAAGTTTCGTTCTGGCGCACGGACTGGGGATACGCAGTATTTT
many	TRBV15	TRBJ2-2	.	CATSREVFANTGELFF	TGTGCCACCAGCAGGGAAGTATTCGCGAACACCGGGGAGCTGTTTTTT
few	TRBV28	TRBJ2-3	.	CASSFSTRQTDTQYF	TGTGCCAGCAGTTTTTCGACTAGGCAAACAGATACGCAGTATTTT
.	TRBV29-1	TRBJ2-3	.	CSVVRGLGDTQYF	TGCAGCGTTGTCCGCGGGCTGGGAGATACGCAGTATTTT
many	TRBV5-1	TRBJ2-3	TRBD2	CASSLAWSGGNTDTQYF	TGCGCCAGCAGCTTGGCCTGGAGCGGGGGAAACACAGATACGCAGTATTTT
.	TRBV5-4	TRBJ1-1	TRBD1	CASSVDRANTEAFF	TGTGCCAGCAGCGTGGACAGGGCGAACACTGAAGCTTTCTTT